This T cell receptor (beta chain) appears in the sequencing data of a study of Ad26.COV2.S vaccination and SARS-CoV-2 variants. Study results and limitations: Those who received the vaccine showed greater spike-specific TCR breadth than those given placebo. Substantial breadth was reportedly displayed by spike-specific CD8+ and CD4+ T cell responses after vaccination.

Clones were sequenced by immunoSEQ multiplex PCR, and TCRdb holds only the in-frame ones, with some missing. Seen here are roughly 420,000 clones, 88% observed once, and the top ten hold 3.6%. Noted treatment: approximately 18 received Ad26.COV2.S at low or high dose, single or two shots; roughly 5 received placebo; per-sample allocation not given. Samples came from day 63 after the first vaccine or placebo injection. SARS-CoV-2 spike from the Wuhan strain was encoded by the vaccine, an Ad26 vector. Notes on this clone: Its antigen is unidentified.

The germline gives CDR1 SGHVS, CDR2 FQNEAQ. The CDR3 consists of 13 residues. V was pared by 5 bases and J by 5 bases, with 9 bases between. The receptor comes from a person aged 18 to 65 who received the Ad26.COV2.S COVID-19 vaccine or a placebo. The input for sequencing was peripheral blood, taken in a trial of Ad26.COV2.S vaccine versus placebo. V gene TRBV7-8 combines with J gene TRBJ2-2; D ambiguous. The CDR3 sequence: CASSPRPTGELFF. CDR3 nucleotides: TGTGCCAGCAGCCCACGCCCGACCGGGGAGCTGTTTTTT.